Listed below are T cell receptor beta chains from one sample, sequenced in a study of cytomegalovirus exposure and HLA in healthy donors. Method: immunoSEQ multiplex PCR; TCRdb's copy keeps in-frame clones and lacks some. The sample records approximately 100,000 clones, around three quarters being singletons. The sample consisted of PBMCs. The receptors stem from a man aged 35 to 55 in good health and CMV-seronegative. The CDR3 runs from the conserved cysteine through the conserved F or W. A D gene is named only where the DNA matches it firmly. Size tells how often a clone was seen (once, few, many) or the class of an expanded clone, and some rows leave it out.

>.|TRBV2|TRBJ2-3|.
CAIKSASQYF
TGTGCCATCAAATCCGCGTCTCAGTATTTT
>.|TRBV6-5|TRBJ1-2|.
CASITKGVNYGYTF
TGTGCCAGCATCACGAAAGGGGTTAACTATGGCTACACCTTC
>.|TRBV19|TRBJ1-2|.
CASIPVPGGYGYTF
TGTGCCAGTATCCCCGTCCCCGGGGGCTATGGCTACACCTTC
>TRBD1|TRBV5-6|TRBJ1-5|.
CASSLRTGGNQPQHF
TGTGCCAGCAGCTTGAGGACAGGAGGGAATCAGCCCCAGCATTTT
>.|TRBV15|TRBJ1-5|once
CATSRETVIQHSNQPQHF
TGTGCCACCAGCAGAGAGACAGTGATCCAACATAGCAATCAGCCCCAGCATTTT
>.|TRBV9|TRBJ2-5|.
CASSVGQRETQYF
TGTGCCAGCAGCGTAGGTCAGCGGGAGACCCAGTACTTC
>.|TRBV21-1|TRBJ2-3|once
CATLGGRLGNSTDTQYF
TGTGCCACTCTGGGGGGGAGGCTGGGAAATAGCACAGATACGCAGTATTTT
>TRBD1|TRBV5-1|TRBJ2-1|.
CASSPGQGATTHEQFF
TGCGCCAGCAGCCCGGGACAGGGGGCCACTACTCATGAGCAGTTCTTC
>.|TRBV21-1|TRBJ2-2|once
CASRDRGEKGELFF
TGTGCCAGTAGAGACAGGGGTGAGAAAGGGGAGCTGTTTTTT
>.|TRBV12-5|TRBJ2-1|.
CASGLVRQGNEQFF
TGTGCTAGTGGTTTGGTGCGGCAGGGTAATGAGCAGTTCTTC
>.|TRBV27|TRBJ1-2|.
CASPGLENTWAGTQSSPGYTF
TGTGCCAGCCCAGGCTTGGAAAACACGTGGGCGGGGACTCAATCTTCCCCCGGCTACACCTTC
>TRBD1|TRBV4-2|TRBJ2-1|.
CASSQAGGPTLNEQFF
TGTGCCAGCAGCCAAGCAGGGGGACCGACTCTCAATGAGCAGTTCTTC
>.|TRBV6-5|TRBJ1-2|.
CASRIRMVAVGYTF
TGTGCCAGCAGAATCCGAATGGTGGCGGTTGGCTACACCTTC
>.|TRBV6-5|TRBJ2-3|.
CASMTVSTDTQYF
TGTGCCAGCATGACAGTAAGCACAGATACGCAGTATTTT
>.|TRBV9|TRBJ2-5|.
CASSSGRQETQYF
TGTGCCAGCAGCTCGGGGAGGCAAGAGACCCAGTACTTC
>TRBD1|TRBV10-3|TRBJ2-1|.
CAISEGQVQFF
TGTGCCATCAGTGAAGGACAGGTTCAGTTCTTC
>TRBD1|TRBV29-1|TRBJ2-1|.
CSVADRAGEQFF
TGCAGCGTCGCAGACAGGGCTGGGGAGCAGTTCTTC
>TRBD1|TRBV14|TRBJ2-2|.
CASSPLTGGRNTGELFF
TGTGCCAGCAGCCCCTTGACAGGGGGCAGAAACACCGGGGAGCTGTTTTTT
>.|TRBV9|TRBJ2-2|.
CASSAHRVGGGELFF
TGTGCCAGCAGCGCCCACAGGGTAGGGGGCGGGGAGCTGTTTTTT
>.|TRBV27|TRBJ1-1|.
CASSPGNTEAFF
TGTGCCAGCAGCCCCGGGAACACTGAAGCTTTCTTT
>.|TRBV5-6|TRBJ1-2|.
CASSPQGSGYTF
TGTGCCAGCAGCCCCCAGGGCTCCGGCTACACCTTC
>.|TRBV10-2|TRBJ1-1|.
CASSETGLSEAFF
TGCGCCAGCAGTGAGACAGGGCTCTCGGAAGCTTTCTTT
>.|TRBV9|TRBJ2-2|.
CASSVGSRVATGELFF
TGTGCCAGCAGCGTAGGTTCCAGGGTGGCCACCGGGGAGCTGTTTTTT
>TRBD1|TRBV2|TRBJ2-7|few
CAYCRGQESYEQYF
TGTGCCTATTGTCGAGGACAGGAGAGCTACGAGCAGTACTTC
>.|TRBV5-1|TRBJ1-4|.
CASSLSGGYEKLFF
TGCGCCAGCAGCTTGAGCGGGGGCTACGAAAAACTGTTTTTT
>.|TRBV6-6|TRBJ1-4|.
CASSDRPATNEKLFF
TGTGCCAGCAGCGACAGGCCTGCAACTAATGAAAAACTGTTTTTT
>TRBD2|TRBV7-8|TRBJ2-5|.
CASSLGISGGSGEAQYF
TGTGCCAGCAGCTTAGGAATTAGCGGGGGTTCCGGAGAGGCCCAGTACTTC
>TRBD1|TRBV6-1|TRBJ2-5|.
CASGVDRAETQYF
TGTGCCAGCGGGGTTGACAGGGCAGAGACCCAGTACTTC
>TRBD1|TRBV6-5|TRBJ2-3|.
CASSPRGPDTQYF
TGTGCCAGCAGTCCCAGGGGGCCAGATACGCAGTATTTT